This TCR beta chain was captured in a study of cytomegalovirus exposure and HLA in healthy donors. Notes on the study in general: Cytomegalovirus association was assigned to approximately 160 TCR beta chains.

With respect to this clone: Its specificity is not known.

Per germline, CDR1 MDHEN and CDR2 SYDVKM. The CDR3 is made up of 17 amino acids. Germline trimming cut 5 bases from V and 1 base from J; bases unmatched to any gene: 9. Clones were read by immunoSEQ multiplex PCR, and TCRdb kept only the in-frame ones, dropping some. The profile shows more than 90,000 clones, 85% to 95% of them singletons. What was sequenced was PBMCs. J is TRBJ2-5 and V is TRBV28; TRBD2 matches at 11 bases. This TCR derives from a woman in her thirties in good health and CMV-seropositive. In DNA form, the CDR3 reads TGTGCCAGCAGTGACATTAGCGGGAGGGGGCCCCAAGAGACCCAGTACTTC. It specifies CASSDISGRGPQETQYF.